The 27 T cell receptor beta chains below come from one sample, sequenced in a study of molecular identifiers for immune sequencing clone quantification. Using its own MiXCR run on the PCR reads, TCRdb lists one record per CDR3 protein. The sample yields 490,000 or so distinct CDR3 sequences, about a fifth seen once. The source material was naive CD8+ T cells from blood, with Jurkat cell RNA spiked in. As for subset: FACS-sorted CD8+CD4-CCR7+CD45RA+ naive T cells. Receptors originate from a human donor in good health. Some libraries in this study had Jurkat cell RNA spiked in.

This clonotype came up many times. The rearrangement joins TRBV28 to TRBJ2-5; the D is unclear. Germline V gives CDR1 MDHEN, CDR2 SYDVKM. The ends were cut back, 3 bases at V and 1 base at J, with 12 bases in the middle. The CDR3 is made up of 15 amino acids. This CDR3 is CASSFPPGLQETQYF. CDR3 bases: TGTGCCAGCAGTTTTCCCCCGGGCCTCCAAGAGACCCAGTACTTC.

The chain recombines TRBV28 with TRBJ1-2; D might be TRBD1 (5 bases). This CDR3 region has 15 residues. The V gene's germline CDR1 is MDHEN and CDR2 SYDVKM. Between the trimmed V and J ends, which lost 4 bases and 3 bases, there was a span of 15 bases. CDR3 sequence: CASSSLDSFYYGYTF. The CDR3, as DNA: TGTGCCAGCAGTTCCCTAGACAGCTTCTACTATGGCTACACCTTC.

Comment on this clonotype: Just one base apart from a much larger clone, this may be a read error. J is TRBJ1-5 and V is TRBV2; D may be TRBD1 (6 bases). This CDR3 comprises 15 residues. Deletions cut 6 bases from V and 6 bases from J, with 18 bases between. CDR1 and CDR2 from the germline V gene are SNHLY and FYNNEI. CDR3 in amino acids: CASREGSGGTQPQHF. The DNA of the CDR3 is TGTGCCAGCAGAGAGGGTTCGGGGGGCACTCAGCCCCAGCATTTT.

This clonotype was counted a few times. The genes are TRBV7-9 and TRBJ2-4; D gene unclear. The CDR3 length is 18 residues. Trimming cost V 5 bases and J 2 bases, with 22 bases left between them. The V gene's germline CDR1 is SEHNR and CDR2 FQNEAQ (reference sequence). CDR3 region: CASSPSEWTRSPKNIQYF. The CDR3 nucleotides are TGTGCCAGCAGCCCCTCGGAATGGACCAGGTCGCCCAAAAACATTCAGTACTTC. Variable domain in full (rest from reference TRBV7-9 and TRBJ2-4): DTGVSQNPRHKITKRGQNVTFRCDPISEHNRLYWYRQTLGQGPEFLTYFQNEAQLEKSRLLSDRFSAERPKGSFSTLEIQRTEQGDSAMYLCASSPSEWTRSPKNIQYFGAGTRLSVL.

A note on this clonotype: Possible read error: a much larger clone is one base away. The gene calls are TRBV9 and TRBJ2-7; 7 nucleotides match TRBD1. The CDR3 loop spans 14 amino acids. Germline V gives CDR1 SGDLS, CDR2 YYNGEE. J lost 3 bases, V lost 3 bases, and 6 bases had no gene match. The chain's CDR3 is CASSAGTDFYEQYF. The CDR3 region has the DNA TGTGCCAGCAGCGCAGGGACAGACTTCTACGAGCAGTACTTC. The whole variable domain, filled in from reference TRBV9 and TRBJ2-7, reads DSGVTQTPKHLITATGQRVTLRCSPRSGDLSVYWYQQSLDQGLQFLIQYYNGEERAKGNILERFSAQQFPDLHSELNLSSLELGDSALYFCASSAGTDFYEQYFGPGTRLTVT.

Concerning this clonotype: This may be a read error: a much more frequent sequence differs by one nucleotide. The chain is built from TRBV13 and TRBJ2-1; 15 positions match TRBD2. This CDR3 is built from 15 residues. Trimming at V came to 5 bases and at J to 12 bases, leaving 8 bases not matched to a gene. Per the germline V gene, CDR1 is PRHDT and CDR2 is FYEKMQ (reference sequence). In DNA form, the CDR3 reads TGTGCCAGCAGCAGGACTAGCGGGGGGGCAGATGGGCAGTTCTTC. This gives the protein CASSRTSGGADGQFF.

This clonotype was detected many times. The genes are TRBV13 and TRBJ2-3; D not resolved. Germline CDR1 is PRHDT and CDR2 is FYEKMQ (reference sequence). V was shortened by 2 bases and J by 5 bases, with 20 bases between the two germline ends. CDR3 length: 17 amino acids. Here the CDR3 reads CASSLRLSASPGDTQYF. In DNA form, the CDR3 reads TGTGCCAGCAGCTTAAGGCTGAGTGCATCCCCAGGAGATACGCAGTATTTT.

This chain links TRBV24-1 with TRBJ1-1; 8 bases are shared with TRBD1. CDR3 length equals 15 residues. Germline V gene data show CDR1 as KGHDR and CDR2 as SFDVKD. V was clipped by 4 bases and J by 3 bases; unmatched bases: 6. Here the CDR3 reads CATSEPGGPDTEAFF. The CDR3 nucleotides read TGTGCCACCAGTGAACCAGGGGGCCCGGACACTGAAGCTTTCTTT.

This rearrangement joins TRBV19 to TRBJ2-5; no definite D call. From germline, CDR1 is LNHDA and CDR2 SQIVND (reference sequence). V was shortened by 4 bases and J by 2 bases, with 8 bases between the two germline ends. The CDR3 contains 13 residues. The CDR3 sequence is CASSTAYQETQYF. The DNA for the CDR3 is TGTGCCAGTAGTACGGCGTATCAAGAGACCCAGTACTTC.

Concerning this clonotype itself: It may be a read error: a sequence one base away is much more abundant. This chain uses TRBV13 with TRBJ2-1; the D gene is possibly TRBD1 (6 bases). The CDR3 spans 16 residues. V gave up 5 bases and J gave up 1 base, with 15 bases separating them. Germline-derived CDR1 and CDR2 are PRHDT and FYEKMQ (reference sequence). CDR3 in amino acids: CASSDGQSRSYNEQFF. The CDR3 nucleotides are TGTGCCAGCAGCGACGGACAGAGCCGGTCCTACAATGAGCAGTTCTTC. Full variable domain (rest looked up from reference TRBV13 and TRBJ2-1): AAGVIQSPRHLIKEKRETATLKCYPIPRHDTVYWYQQGPGQDPQFLISFYEKMQSDKGSIPDRFSAQQFSDYHSELNMSSLELGDSALYFCASSDGQSRSYNEQFFGPGTRLTVL.

This clonotype was counted only a few times. The chain carries TRBV28 and TRBJ2-1; no reliable D call. Germline V lookup: CDR1 MDHEN, CDR2 SYDVKM. The V end lost 6 bases, the J end lost 3 bases, and 18 bases lay between the germline ends. CDR3 length: 16 amino acids. The CDR3 reads CASRLLDGYDYNEQFF. In DNA, the CDR3 is TGTGCCAGCAGGCTGCTTGATGGGTATGACTACAATGAGCAGTTCTTC.

This clonotype was detected ten times or more. The V and J genes are TRBV9 and TRBJ1-1, with 8 bases aligning to TRBD1. This CDR3 has 13 residues. The V and J ends lost 3 bases and 8 bases, in that order; junction bases with no gene match: 6. The V gene's germline CDR1 is SGDLS and CDR2 YYNGEE. The CDR3 reads CASSAPNRGEAFF. CDR3 in DNA: TGTGCCAGCAGCGCACCCAACAGGGGGGAAGCTTTCTTT. The whole variable domain, remainder taken from reference TRBV9 and TRBJ1-1, is DSGVTQTPKHLITATGQRVTLRCSPRSGDLSVYWYQQSLDQGLQFLIQYYNGEERAKGNILERFSAQQFPDLHSELNLSSLELGDSALYFCASSAPNRGEAFFGQGTRLTVV.

This clonotype was counted a few times. The chain employs TRBV12-3 or TRBV12-4 and TRBJ2-1; D gene uncertain. The CDR3 length is 14 residues. V shed 3 bases and J shed 7 bases, with 13 bases lying between them. The CDR3, as DNA: TGTGCCAGCAGTTTTCCGGTGACTCCTAATGAGCAGTTCTTC. Translated: CASSFPVTPNEQFF.

On this clonotype: A read error may be the cause here, since a much bigger clone is one base away. The chain is built from TRBV5-4 and TRBJ2-7, with 7 bases fitting TRBD2. The CDR3 consists of 14 residues. Per germline, CDR1 SGHNT and CDR2 YYREEE (reference sequence). CDR3: CASSSSGTSYEQCF. The CDR3 nucleotides read TGTGCCAGCAGCTCGAGCGGGACTTCCTACGAGCAGTGCTTC. The whole variable domain, remainder taken from reference TRBV5-4 and TRBJ2-7, is ETGVTQSPTHLIKTRGQQVTLRCSSQSGHNTVSWYQQALGQGPQFIFQYYREEENGRGNFPPRFSGLQFPNYSSELNVNALELDDSALYLCASSSSGTSYEQCFGPGTRLTVT.

The chain is built from TRBV12-3 or TRBV12-4 and TRBJ1-2; TRBD1 matches 8 bases. V dropped 10 bases and J dropped 2; count of bases not matched to a gene: 12. This CDR3 region has 15 residues. The chain's CDR3 is CATSLMTGVNYGYTF. The CDR3 region has the DNA TGTGCCACCTCTCTGATGACAGGGGTAAACTATGGCTACACCTTC.

A few counts support this clonotype. This rearrangement joins TRBV6-2 or TRBV6-3 to TRBJ2-7, with TRBD2 as a possible D gene (5 bases). The germline V and J ends were trimmed by 2 bases and 0 bases, with 11 bases remaining between them. CDR1 is MNHEY and CDR2 is SVGEGT in the germline V gene. The CDR3 length is 15 residues. The CDR3 DNA is TGTGCCAGCAGTTACGATGCGGGCCCCTCCTACGAGCAGTACTTC. It yields the protein CASSYDAGPSYEQYF.

The chain combines TRBV18 with TRBJ2-1, with TRBD1 matching over 7 bases. Germline V gene sequence: CDR1 KGHSH, CDR2 LQKENI. With 0 bases clipped from V and 6 bases from J, the junction kept 8 bases outside the gene matches. The CDR3 is 16 residues long. The CDR3 coding sequence is TGTGCCAGCTCACCACCTATCCAGGGGGTTTTCAATGAGCAGTTCTTC. Translation: CASSPPIQGVFNEQFF. Variable domain in full (rest from reference TRBV18 and TRBJ2-1): NAGVMQNPRHLVRRRGQEARLRCSPMKGHSHVYWYRQLPEEGLKFMVYLQKENIIDESGMPKERFSAEFPKEGPSILRIQQVVRGDSAAYFCASSPPIQGVFNEQFFGPGTRLTVL.

The table lists this clonotype with a few counts. The genes are TRBV5-4 and TRBJ1-2; 7 bases agree with TRBD1. V shed 6 bases and J 8 bases; nucleotides not matched to a gene: 13. Per germline, CDR1 SGHNT and CDR2 YYREEE (reference sequence). The CDR3 loop spans 14 amino acids. The CDR3 loop reads CASTSSTGPWGYTF. CDR3 sequence (DNA): TGTGCCAGCACAAGTTCGACAGGGCCGTGGGGCTACACCTTC.

This clonotype was seen repeatedly, ten times or more. The chain uses TRBV12-3 or TRBV12-4 and TRBJ2-3, with D possibly matching TRBD2 (5 bases). V gave up 6 bases and J gave up 1 base, with 14 bases separating them. This CDR3 region has 15 residues. The CDR3 coding sequence is TGTGCCAGCAGGAGCGGAACTTCCCGCACAGATACGCAGTATTTT. It is translated as CASRSGTSRTDTQYF.

The DNA of the CDR3 is TGTGCCAGAGATAAAGTTCCGGGAATAGAAAGCAATCAGCCCCGGCATTTT. Translated, it gives CARDKVPGIESNQPRHF. This chain connects TRBV21-1 to TRBJ1-5. TRBV21-1 is a known pseudogene. This CDR3 is built from 17 residues.

This clonotype occurred many times. The genes are TRBV6-1 and TRBJ1-1; D not resolved. This CDR3 comprises 14 residues. V was pared by 0 bases and J by 3 bases, with 8 bases between. Germline CDR1 and CDR2: MNHNS and SASEGT. The CDR3 DNA reads as TGTGCCAGCAGTGAAGCGGGAGGTTACACTGAAGCTTTCTTT. This translates into CASSEAGGYTEAFF.

Details on this clonotype: With a much larger clone just one base away, this may be a read error. V usage is TRBV6-5 and J usage is TRBJ1-1; D not resolved. CDR1 and CDR2 from the germline V gene are MNHEY and SVGAGI. This CDR3 contains 14 residues. CDR3 DNA sequence: TGTGGCAGCAGGTCGTTTTACCCGGACACTGAAGCTTTCTTT. Its translation: CGSRSFYPDTEAFF.

This clonotype was recorded many times. V and J are TRBV7-9 and TRBJ2-3; maybe TRBD2 (7 bases). The V and J ends lost 5 bases and 2 bases respectively, with 17 bases between them. CDR1 is SEHNR, CDR2 FQNEAQ, per germline (reference sequence). The CDR3 contains 16 residues. The CDR3 protein is CASSPSQGRATDTQYF. DNA for the CDR3: TGTGCCAGCAGCCCAAGTCAGGGGAGGGCCACAGATACGCAGTATTTT.

This clonotype was counted many times. The rearrangement links TRBV7-9 to TRBJ2-1, with a tentative D call TRBD1 (5 bases). Germline CDR1 SEHNR, CDR2 FQNEAQ (reference sequence). This CDR3 comprises 14 residues. The V gene lost 0 bases and the J gene lost 5 bases, with 8 bases spanning the gap. The CDR3 is CASSLATGNNEQFF. For the CDR3, the DNA is TGTGCCAGCAGCTTAGCAACAGGAAACAATGAGCAGTTCTTC.

Points on this clonotype: The junction does not match germline at one end; this may be a read error. The chain uses TRBV28 and TRBJ2-1; 14 bases match TRBD2. The CDR3 runs 17 residues. Germline lookup yields CDR1 MDHEN and CDR2 SYDVKM. The chain's CDR3 is CAGSTPSGTSGSNEQFF. In DNA form, the CDR3 reads TGTGCCGGCAGTACCCCGTCCGGGACTAGCGGGAGCAATGAGCAGTTCTTC. Supplemented by reference TRBV28 and TRBJ2-1, the full variable domain reads DVKVTQSSRYLVKRTGEKVFLECVQDMDHENMFWYRQDPGLGLRLIYFSYDVKMKEKGDIPEGYSVSREKKERFSLILESASTNQTSMYLCAGSTPSGTSGSNEQFFGPGTRLTVL.

Worth noting for this clonotype: This may stem from a read error, because a much larger clone lies one nucleotide away. The chain combines TRBV24-1 with TRBJ2-7; D perhaps matches TRBD1 (5 bases). Germline V lookup: CDR1 KGHDR, CDR2 SFDVKD. The CDR3 runs to 12 residues. The CDR3 DNA reads as TGTGCCACCAGCCAGGGCTCCCACGAGCAGTACTTC. Translated: CATSQGSHEQYF.

This chain connects TRBV5-8 to TRBJ1-5; D is ambiguous. V lost 0 bases to trimming and J lost 0 bases, with 10 bases between them. CDR1 and CDR2 (germline): SGHTS, YDEGEE. The CDR3 is made up of 16 amino acids. The chain's CDR3 is CASSLVGTYSNQPQHF. CDR3 in DNA: TGTGCCAGCAGCTTGGTGGGCACATATAGCAATCAGCCCCAGCATTTT. The full variable domain, in which reference TRBV5-8 and TRBJ1-5 provide the parts outside the CDR3, is EAGVTQSPTHLIKTRGQQATLRCSPISGHTSVYWYQQALGLGLQFLLWYDEGEERNRGNFPPRFSGRQFPNYSSELNVNALELEDSALYLCASSLVGTYSNQPQHFGDGTRLSIL.